The clone carrying this T cell receptor (beta chain) appeared many times. Its antigen is not known. Each CDR3 protein gets one entry after TCRdb re-called the reads with MiXCR. The table includes 100,000 to 150,000 distinct CDR3 sequences, roughly 9% detected once. These data are taken from a study of T cell repertoires in cytomegalovirus infection. Whole-study context: Signatures in public TCR beta sequences pointed to both CMV infection and matching HLA type.

V dropped 3 bases and J dropped 12 bases, with 12 bases sitting between them. The CDR3 length is 12 residues. CDR1 is MDHEN and CDR2 is SYDVKM in the germline V gene. Study conclusions and caveats: There were carriers of CMV plus the relevant HLA, and cumulative public TCR beta family frequency identified them.

Sequencing was carried out using PBMCs. The J gene is TRBJ2-1, the V gene TRBV28, with a possible D match to TRBD2 (5 bases). This TCR derives from a human donor in good health (CMV status not recorded). Some clones in this sample may be carry-over from other donors' samples. CDR3 sequence reads: CASSFLREGQFF. As DNA, the CDR3 is TGTGCCAGCAGTTTCTTGAGGGAAGGGCAGTTCTTC. Full variable domain (rest looked up from reference TRBV28 and TRBJ2-1): DVKVTQSSRYLVKRTGEKVFLECVQDMDHENMFWYRQDPGLGLRLIYFSYDVKMKEKGDIPEGYSVSREKKERFSLILESASTNQTSMYLCASSFLREGQFFGPGTRLTVL.